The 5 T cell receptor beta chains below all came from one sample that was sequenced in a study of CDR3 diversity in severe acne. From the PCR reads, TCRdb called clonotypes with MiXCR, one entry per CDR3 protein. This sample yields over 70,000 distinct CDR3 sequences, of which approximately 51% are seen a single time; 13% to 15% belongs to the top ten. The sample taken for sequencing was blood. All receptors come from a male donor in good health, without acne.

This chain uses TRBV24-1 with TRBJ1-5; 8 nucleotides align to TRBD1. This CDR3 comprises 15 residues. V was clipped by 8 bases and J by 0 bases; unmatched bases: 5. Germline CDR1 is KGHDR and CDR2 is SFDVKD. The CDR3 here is CATNRGAYSNQPQHF. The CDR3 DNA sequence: TGTGCCACCAACAGGGGGGCGTATAGCAATCAGCCCCAGCATTTT.

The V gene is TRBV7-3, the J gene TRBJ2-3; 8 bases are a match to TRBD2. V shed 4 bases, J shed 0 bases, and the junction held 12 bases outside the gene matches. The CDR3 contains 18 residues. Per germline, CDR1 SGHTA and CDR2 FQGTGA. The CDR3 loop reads CASSSSVTSADSTDTQYF. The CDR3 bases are TGTGCCAGCAGCTCTTCGGTGACTAGCGCGGATAGCACAGATACGCAGTATTTT.

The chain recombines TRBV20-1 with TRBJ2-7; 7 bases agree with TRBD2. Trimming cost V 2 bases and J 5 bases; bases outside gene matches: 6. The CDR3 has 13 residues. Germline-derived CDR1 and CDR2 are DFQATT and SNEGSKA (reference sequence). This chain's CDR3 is CSARHGGGDEQYF. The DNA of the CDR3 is TGCAGTGCTAGACATGGGGGAGGGGACGAGCAGTACTTC.

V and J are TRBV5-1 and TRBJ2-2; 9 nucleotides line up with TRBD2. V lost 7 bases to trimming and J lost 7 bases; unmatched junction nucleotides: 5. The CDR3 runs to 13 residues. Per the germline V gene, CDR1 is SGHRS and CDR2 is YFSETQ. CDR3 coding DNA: TGCGCCAGCCAGCGGGAGGAGGTCGGGGAGCTGTTTTTT. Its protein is CASQREEVGELFF.

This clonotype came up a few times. CDR3 region: CASGGSPLHF. CDR3 in DNA: TGTGCCAGTGGGGGATCACCCCTCCACTTT. The genes are TRBV2 and TRBJ1-6; D perhaps matches TRBD1 (5 bases). Germline CDR1 and CDR2: SNHLY and FYNNEI. This CDR3 has 10 amino acids. V was cut by 9 bases and J by 10 bases, with 7 bases left in between. The complete variable domain, with remaining parts taken from reference TRBV2 and TRBJ1-6, reads EPEVTQTPSHQVTQMGQEVILRCVPISNHLYFYWYRQILGQKVEFLVSFYNNEISEKSEIFDDQFSVERPDGSNFTLKIRSTKLEDSAMYFCASGGSPLHFGNGTRLTVT.